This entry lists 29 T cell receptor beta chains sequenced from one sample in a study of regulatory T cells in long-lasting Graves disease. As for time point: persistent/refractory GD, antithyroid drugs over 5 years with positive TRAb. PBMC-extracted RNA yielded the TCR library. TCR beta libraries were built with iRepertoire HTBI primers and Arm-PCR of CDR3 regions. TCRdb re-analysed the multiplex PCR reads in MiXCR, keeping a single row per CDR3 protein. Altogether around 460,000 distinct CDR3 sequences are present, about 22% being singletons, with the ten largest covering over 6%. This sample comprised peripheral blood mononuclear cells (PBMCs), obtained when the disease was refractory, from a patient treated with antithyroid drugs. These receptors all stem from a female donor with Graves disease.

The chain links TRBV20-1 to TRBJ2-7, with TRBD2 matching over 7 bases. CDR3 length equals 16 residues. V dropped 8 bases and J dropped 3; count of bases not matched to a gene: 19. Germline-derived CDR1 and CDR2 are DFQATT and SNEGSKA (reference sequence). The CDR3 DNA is TGCAGTACTCAGCGGGGCCCCAAGCTCTCAAACTACGAGCAGTACTTC. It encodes CSTQRGPKLSNYEQYF.

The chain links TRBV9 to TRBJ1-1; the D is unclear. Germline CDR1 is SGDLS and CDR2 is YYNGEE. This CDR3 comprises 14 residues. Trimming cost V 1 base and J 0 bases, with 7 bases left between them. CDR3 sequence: CASSVYWMNTEAFF. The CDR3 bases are TGTGCCAGCAGCGTATATTGGATGAACACTGAAGCTTTCTTT.

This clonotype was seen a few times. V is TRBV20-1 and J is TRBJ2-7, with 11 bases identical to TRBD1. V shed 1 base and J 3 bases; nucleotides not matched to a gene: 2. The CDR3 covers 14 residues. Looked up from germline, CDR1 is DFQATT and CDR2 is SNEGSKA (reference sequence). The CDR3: CSARGDRGFYEQYF. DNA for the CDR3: TGCAGTGCTAGAGGGGACAGGGGGTTCTACGAGCAGTACTTC.

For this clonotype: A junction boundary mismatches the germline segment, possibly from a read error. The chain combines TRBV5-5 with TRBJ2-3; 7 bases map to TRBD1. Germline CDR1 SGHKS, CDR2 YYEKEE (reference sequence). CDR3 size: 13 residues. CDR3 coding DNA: TGTGCCGGCAGCTTAATTATAGGGGGCGAGCAGTATTTT. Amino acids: CAGSLIIGGEQYF. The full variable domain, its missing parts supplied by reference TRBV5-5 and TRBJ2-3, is DAGVTQSPTHLIKTRGQQVTLRCSPISGHKSVSWYQQVLGQGPQFIFQYYEKEERGRGNFPDRFSARQFPNYSSELNVNALLLGDSALYLCAGSLIIGGEQYFGPGTRLTVL.

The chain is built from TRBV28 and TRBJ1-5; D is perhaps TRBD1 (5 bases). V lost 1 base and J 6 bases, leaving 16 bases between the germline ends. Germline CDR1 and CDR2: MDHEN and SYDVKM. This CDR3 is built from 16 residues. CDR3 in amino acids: CASSLLLGGTVQPQHF. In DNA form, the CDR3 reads TGTGCCAGCAGTTTATTACTTGGGGGGACCGTTCAGCCCCAGCATTTT.

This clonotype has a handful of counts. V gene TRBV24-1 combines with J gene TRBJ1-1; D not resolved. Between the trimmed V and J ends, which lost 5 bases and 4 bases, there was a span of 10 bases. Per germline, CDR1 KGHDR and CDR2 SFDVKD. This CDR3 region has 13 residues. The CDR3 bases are TGTGCCACCAGTGGTCTGGGTGGCACTGAAGCTTTCTTT. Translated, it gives CATSGLGGTEAFF.

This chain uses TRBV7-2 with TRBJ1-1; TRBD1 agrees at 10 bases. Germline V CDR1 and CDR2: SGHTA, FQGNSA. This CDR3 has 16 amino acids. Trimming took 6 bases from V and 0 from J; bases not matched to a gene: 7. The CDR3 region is CASRRQGAVMNTEAFF. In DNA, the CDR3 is TGTGCCAGCAGGAGACAGGGGGCCGTCATGAACACTGAAGCTTTCTTT. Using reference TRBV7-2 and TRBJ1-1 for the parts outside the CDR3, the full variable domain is GAGVSQSPSNKVTEKGKDVELRCDPISGHTALYWYRQSLGQGLEFLIYFQGNSAPDKSGLPSDRFSAERTGGSVSTLTIQRTQQEDSAVYLCASRRQGAVMNTEAFFGQGTRLTVV.

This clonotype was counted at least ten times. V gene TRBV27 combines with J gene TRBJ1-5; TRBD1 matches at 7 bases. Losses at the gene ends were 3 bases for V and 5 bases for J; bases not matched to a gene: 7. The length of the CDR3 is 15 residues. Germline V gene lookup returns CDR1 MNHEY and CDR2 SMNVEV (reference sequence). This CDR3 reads CASSLSGTAYQPQHF. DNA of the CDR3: TGTGCCAGCAGTTTGTCTGGGACAGCATATCAGCCCCAGCATTTT.

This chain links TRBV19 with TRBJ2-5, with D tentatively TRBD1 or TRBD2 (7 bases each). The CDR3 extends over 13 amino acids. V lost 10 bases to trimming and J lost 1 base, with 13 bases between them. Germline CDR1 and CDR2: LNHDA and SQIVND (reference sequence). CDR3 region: CATSGGGQETQYF. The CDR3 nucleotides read TGTGCCACCTCAGGGGGGGGCCAAGAGACCCAGTACTTC.

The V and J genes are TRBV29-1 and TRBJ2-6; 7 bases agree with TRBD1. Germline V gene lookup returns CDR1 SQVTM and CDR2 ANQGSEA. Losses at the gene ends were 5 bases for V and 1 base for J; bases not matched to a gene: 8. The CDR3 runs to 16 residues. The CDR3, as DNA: TGCAGCGTTTCGGGACAGCCCCGGTCTGGGGCCAACGTCCTGACTTTC. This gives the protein CSVSGQPRSGANVLTF.

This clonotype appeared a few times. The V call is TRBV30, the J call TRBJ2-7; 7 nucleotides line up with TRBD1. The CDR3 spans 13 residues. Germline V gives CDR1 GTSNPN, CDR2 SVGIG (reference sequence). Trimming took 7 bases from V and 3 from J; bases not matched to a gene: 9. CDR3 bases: TGTGCCTTTAGGAGAGGGGGCGTCTACGAGCAGTACTTC. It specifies CAFRRGGVYEQYF.

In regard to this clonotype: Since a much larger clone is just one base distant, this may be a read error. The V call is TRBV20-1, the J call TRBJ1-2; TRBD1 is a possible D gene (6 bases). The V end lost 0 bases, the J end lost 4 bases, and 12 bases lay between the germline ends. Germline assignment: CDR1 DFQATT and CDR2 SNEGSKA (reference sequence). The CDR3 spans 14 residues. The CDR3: CSARDPGASYGYTF. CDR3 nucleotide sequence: TGCAGTGCTAGAGACCCAGGGGCCAGCTATGGCTACACCTTC.

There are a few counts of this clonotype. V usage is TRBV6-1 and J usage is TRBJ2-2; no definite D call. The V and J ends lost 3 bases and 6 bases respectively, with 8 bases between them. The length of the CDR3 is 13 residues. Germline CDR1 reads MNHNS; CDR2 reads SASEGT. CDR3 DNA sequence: TGTGCCAGCAGTGATGAAGTGCCCGGGGAGCTGTTTTTT. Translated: CASSDEVPGELFF.

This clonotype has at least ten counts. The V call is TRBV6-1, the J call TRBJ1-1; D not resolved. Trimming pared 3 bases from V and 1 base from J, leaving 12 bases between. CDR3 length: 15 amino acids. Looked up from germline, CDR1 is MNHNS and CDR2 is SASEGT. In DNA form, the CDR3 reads TGTGCCAGCAGTGAGCTTGGACTGCCGAACACTGAAGCTTTCTTT. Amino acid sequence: CASSELGLPNTEAFF.

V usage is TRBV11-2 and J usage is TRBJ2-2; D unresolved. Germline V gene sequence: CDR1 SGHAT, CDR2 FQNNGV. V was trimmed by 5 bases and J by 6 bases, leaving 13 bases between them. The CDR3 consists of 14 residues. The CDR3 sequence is CASSRALSAGELFF. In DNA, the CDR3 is TGTGCCAGCAGCCGGGCCCTGTCGGCCGGGGAGCTGTTTTTT.

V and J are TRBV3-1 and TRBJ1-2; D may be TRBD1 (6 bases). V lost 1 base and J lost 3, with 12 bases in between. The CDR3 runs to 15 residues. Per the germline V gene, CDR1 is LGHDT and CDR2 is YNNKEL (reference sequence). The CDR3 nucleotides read TGTGCCAGCAGCCAAGTTTTCCCAGGGGACTATGGCTACACCTTC. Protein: CASSQVFPGDYGYTF. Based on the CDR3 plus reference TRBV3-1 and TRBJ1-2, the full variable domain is DTAVSQTPKYLVTQMGNDKSIKCEQNLGHDTMYWYKQDSKKFLKIMFSYNNKELIINETVPNRFSPKSPDKAHLNLHINSLELGDSAVYFCASSQVFPGDYGYTFGSGTRLTVV.

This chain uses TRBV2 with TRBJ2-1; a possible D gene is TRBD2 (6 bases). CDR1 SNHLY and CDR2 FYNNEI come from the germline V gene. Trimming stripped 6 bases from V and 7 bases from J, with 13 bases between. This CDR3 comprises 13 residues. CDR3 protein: CASSLMAGNEQFF. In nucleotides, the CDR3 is TGTGCCAGCAGCCTGATGGCGGGAAATGAGCAGTTCTTC.

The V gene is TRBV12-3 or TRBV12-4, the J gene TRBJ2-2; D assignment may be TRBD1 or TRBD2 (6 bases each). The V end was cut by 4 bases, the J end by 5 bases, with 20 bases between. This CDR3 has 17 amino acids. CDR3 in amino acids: CASSSVNGQGTTGELFF. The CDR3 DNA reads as TGTGCCAGCAGTTCTGTAAACGGGCAGGGGACTACCGGGGAGCTGTTTTTT.

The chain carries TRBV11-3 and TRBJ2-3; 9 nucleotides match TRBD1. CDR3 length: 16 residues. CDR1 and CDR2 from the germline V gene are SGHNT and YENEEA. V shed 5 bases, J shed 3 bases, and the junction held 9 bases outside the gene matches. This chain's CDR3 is CASSPGDRVGTDTQYF. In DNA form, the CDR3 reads TGTGCCAGCAGCCCAGGGGACAGGGTTGGAACAGATACGCAGTATTTT.

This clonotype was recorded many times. The CDR3 is CASSFAQEKETQYF. CDR3 DNA: TGTGCCAGCAGTTTTGCACAGGAGAAAGAGACCCAGTACTTC. This chain joins TRBV28 and TRBJ2-5, with D perhaps TRBD1 (5 bases). In germline, CDR1 is MDHEN, CDR2 SYDVKM. The CDR3 extends over 14 amino acids. V was pared by 3 bases and J by 3 bases, with 11 bases between.

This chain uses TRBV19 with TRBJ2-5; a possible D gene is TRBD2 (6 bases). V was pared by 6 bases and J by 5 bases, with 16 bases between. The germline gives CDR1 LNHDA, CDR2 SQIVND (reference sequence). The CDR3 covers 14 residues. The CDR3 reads CASREGPARETQYF. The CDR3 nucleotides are TGTGCCAGTAGGGAGGGGCCAGCTCGGGAGACCCAGTACTTC.

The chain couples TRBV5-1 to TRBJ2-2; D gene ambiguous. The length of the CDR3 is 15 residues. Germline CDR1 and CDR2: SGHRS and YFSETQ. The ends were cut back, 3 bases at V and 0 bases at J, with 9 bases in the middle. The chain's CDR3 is CASSSRLANTGELFF. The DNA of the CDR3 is TGCGCCAGCAGCTCCCGCCTAGCGAACACCGGGGAGCTGTTTTTT.

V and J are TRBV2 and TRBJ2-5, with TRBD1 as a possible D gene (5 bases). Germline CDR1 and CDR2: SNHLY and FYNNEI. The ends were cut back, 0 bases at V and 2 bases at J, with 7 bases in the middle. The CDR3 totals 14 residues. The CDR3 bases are TGTGCCAGCAGTGAAGCGACAGTTCAAGAGACCCAGTACTTC. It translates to CASSEATVQETQYF.

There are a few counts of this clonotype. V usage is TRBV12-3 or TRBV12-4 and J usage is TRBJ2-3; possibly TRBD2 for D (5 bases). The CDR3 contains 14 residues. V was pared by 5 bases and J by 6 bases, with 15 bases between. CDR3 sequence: CASSPPREQDTQYF. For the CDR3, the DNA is TGTGCCAGCAGTCCCCCAAGGGAGCAGGATACGCAGTATTTT.

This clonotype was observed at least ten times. The CDR3 nucleotides read TGTGCCAGCAGTTTAAGGGGCTCTGGAAACACCATATATTTT. Translation gives CASSLRGSGNTIYF. The chain recombines TRBV12-3 or TRBV12-4 with TRBJ1-3; tentatively, D is TRBD1 (5 bases). The CDR3 loop spans 14 amino acids. Trimming removed 2 bases from V and 0 bases from J, with 5 bases in between.

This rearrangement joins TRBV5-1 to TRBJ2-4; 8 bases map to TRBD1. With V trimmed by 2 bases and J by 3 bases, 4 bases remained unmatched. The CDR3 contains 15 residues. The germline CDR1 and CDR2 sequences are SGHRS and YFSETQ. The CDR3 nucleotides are TGCGCCAGCAGCTTAACCGGGACAGGCAAAAACATTCAGTACTTC. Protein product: CASSLTGTGKNIQYF.

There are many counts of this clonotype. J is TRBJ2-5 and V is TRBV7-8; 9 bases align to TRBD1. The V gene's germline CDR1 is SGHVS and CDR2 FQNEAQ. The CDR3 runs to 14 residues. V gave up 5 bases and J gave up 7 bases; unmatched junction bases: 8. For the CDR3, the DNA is TGTGCCAGCAGCCTAGGGGACAGGGTTGGGACCCAGTACTTC. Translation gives CASSLGDRVGTQYF.

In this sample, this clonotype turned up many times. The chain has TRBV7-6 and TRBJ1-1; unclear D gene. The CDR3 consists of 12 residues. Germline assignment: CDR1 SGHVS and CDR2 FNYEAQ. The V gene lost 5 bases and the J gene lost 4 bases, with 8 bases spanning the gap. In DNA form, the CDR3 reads TGTGCCAGCAGCCCCCGGCCCACTGAAGCTTTCTTT. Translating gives CASSPRPTEAFF.

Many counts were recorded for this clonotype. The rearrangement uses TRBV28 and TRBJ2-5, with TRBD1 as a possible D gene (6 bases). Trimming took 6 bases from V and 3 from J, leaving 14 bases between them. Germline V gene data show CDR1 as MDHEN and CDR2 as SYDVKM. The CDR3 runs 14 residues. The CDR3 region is CASSLTAGEETQYF. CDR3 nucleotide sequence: TGTGCCAGCAGCCTTACGGCAGGGGAAGAGACCCAGTACTTC.